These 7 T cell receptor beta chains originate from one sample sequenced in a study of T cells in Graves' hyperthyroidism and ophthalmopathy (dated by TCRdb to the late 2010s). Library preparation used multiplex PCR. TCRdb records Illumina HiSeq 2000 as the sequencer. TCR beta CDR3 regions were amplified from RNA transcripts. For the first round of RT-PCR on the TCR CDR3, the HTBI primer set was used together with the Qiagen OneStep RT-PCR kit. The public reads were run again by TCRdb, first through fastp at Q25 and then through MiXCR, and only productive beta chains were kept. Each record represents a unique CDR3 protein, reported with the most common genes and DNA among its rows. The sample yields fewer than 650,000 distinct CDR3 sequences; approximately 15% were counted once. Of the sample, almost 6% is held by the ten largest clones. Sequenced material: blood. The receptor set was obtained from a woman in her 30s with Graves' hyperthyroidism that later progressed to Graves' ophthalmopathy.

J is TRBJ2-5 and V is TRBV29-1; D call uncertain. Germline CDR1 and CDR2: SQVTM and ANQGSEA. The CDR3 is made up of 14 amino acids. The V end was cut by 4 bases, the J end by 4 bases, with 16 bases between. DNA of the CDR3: TGCAGCGTTGTGGGTATCCTTTTAGGAGAGACCCAGTACTTC. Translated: CSVVGILLGETQYF.

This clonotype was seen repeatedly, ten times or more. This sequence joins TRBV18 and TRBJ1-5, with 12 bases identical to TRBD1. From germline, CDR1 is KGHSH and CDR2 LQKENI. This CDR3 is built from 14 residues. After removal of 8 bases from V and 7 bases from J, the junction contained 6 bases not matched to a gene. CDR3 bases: TGTGCCAGCAGCCCGGGACAGGGGGCGCAGCCCCAGCATTTT. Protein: CASSPGQGAQPQHF.

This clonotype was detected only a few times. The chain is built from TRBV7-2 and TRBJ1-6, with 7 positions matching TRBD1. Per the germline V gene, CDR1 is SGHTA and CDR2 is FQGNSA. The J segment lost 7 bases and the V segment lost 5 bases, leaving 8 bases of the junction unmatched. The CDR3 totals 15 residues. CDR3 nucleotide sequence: TGTGCCAGCAGCGTGGGACAGTTTGACAATTCACCCCTCCACTTT. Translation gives CASSVGQFDNSPLHF.

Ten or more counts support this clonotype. This CDR3 reads CASSDSEKLFF. CDR3 coding DNA: TGTGCCAGCAGTGACTCTGAAAAACTGTTTTTT. The chain carries TRBV2 and TRBJ1-4; D is ambiguous. Germline loops: CDR1 SNHLY, CDR2 FYNNEI. The V end lost 3 bases, the J end lost 7 bases, and 3 bases lay between the germline ends. This CDR3 spans 11 amino acids.

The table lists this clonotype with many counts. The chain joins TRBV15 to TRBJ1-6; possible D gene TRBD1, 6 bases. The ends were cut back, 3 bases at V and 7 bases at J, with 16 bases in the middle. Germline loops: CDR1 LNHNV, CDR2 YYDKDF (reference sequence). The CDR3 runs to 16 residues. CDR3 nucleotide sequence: TGTGCCACCAGCAGGCAAACAGGGATTGTAAATTCACCCCTCCACTTT. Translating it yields CATSRQTGIVNSPLHF.

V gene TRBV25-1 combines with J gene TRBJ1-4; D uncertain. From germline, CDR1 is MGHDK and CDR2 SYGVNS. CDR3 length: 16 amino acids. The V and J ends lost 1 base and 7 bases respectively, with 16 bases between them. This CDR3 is CASSEWAGVDGEKLFF. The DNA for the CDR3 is TGTGCCAGCAGTGAATGGGCCGGGGTCGATGGTGAAAAACTGTTTTTT.

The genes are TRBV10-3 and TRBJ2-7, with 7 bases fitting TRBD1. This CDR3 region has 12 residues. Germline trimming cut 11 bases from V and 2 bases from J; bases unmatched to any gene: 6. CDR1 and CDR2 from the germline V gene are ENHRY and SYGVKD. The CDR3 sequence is CAAGTATYEQYF. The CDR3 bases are TGTGCCGCCGGGACAGCAACCTACGAGCAGTACTTC.